The next 18 T cell receptor beta chains were all read from a single sample in a study of blood T cell repertoires in COVID-19. Assay used: immunoSEQ multiplex PCR; TCRdb lists only in-frame clones, some missing. This table has some 120,000 clones, approximately 68% appearing once. Sequencing was carried out using peripheral blood. The receptors derive from a woman in her sixties or seventies with acute or convalescent COVID-19.

The rearrangement joins TRBV7-2 to TRBJ2-5; D ambiguous. Trimming pared 4 bases from V and 3 bases from J, leaving 9 bases between. Germline CDR1 and CDR2: SGHTA and FQGNSA. This CDR3 contains 13 residues. Here the CDR3 reads CASSSLDKETQYF. The CDR3 DNA sequence: TGTGCCAGCAGCTCCCTAGATAAAGAGACCCAGTACTTC. Together with reference TRBV7-2 and TRBJ2-5, the CDR3 gives the full variable domain: GAGVSQSPSNKVTEKGKDVELRCDPISGHTALYWYRQSLGQGLEFLIYFQGNSAPDKSGLPSDRFSAERTGGSVSTLTIQRTQQEDSAVYLCASSSLDKETQYFGPGTRLLVL.

The chain combines TRBV19 with TRBJ2-7, with TRBD1 matching over 7 bases. The CDR3 is 16 amino acids. Germline V gene sequence: CDR1 LNHDA, CDR2 SQIVND (reference sequence). V shed 5 bases, J shed 7 bases, and the junction held 17 bases outside the gene matches. As DNA, the CDR3 is TGTGCCAGTAGTCCCGAGACGGCGACAGGGCTAGGGGAGCAGTACTTC. It translates to CASSPETATGLGEQYF.

This clone was seen ten or more times. The rearrangement links TRBV25-1 to TRBJ2-7; D might be TRBD1 (5 bases). V shed 1 base and J shed 2 bases, with 12 bases lying between them. CDR3 length: 15 amino acids. Germline V gives CDR1 MGHDK, CDR2 SYGVNS. The CDR3 DNA reads TGTGCCAGCAGTGAATCGACAGCTCAAACCTACGAGCAGTACTTC. It specifies CASSESTAQTYEQYF.

The J gene is TRBJ2-5, the V gene TRBV18, with 10 positions matching TRBD2. The germline V gene encodes CDR1 KGHSH and CDR2 LQKENI. The CDR3 totals 16 residues. The V segment lost 0 bases and the J segment 7 bases; nucleotides outside the gene matches: 8. DNA for the CDR3: TGTGCCAGCTCACCACCGGCTAGCGGGGGCTCAGGGACCCAGTACTTC. It yields the protein CASSPPASGGSGTQYF.

The rearrangement uses TRBV5-1 and TRBJ2-2; D not resolved. V dropped 0 bases and J dropped 5 bases, with 8 bases sitting between them. There are 14 residues in the CDR3. Germline V gene sequence: CDR1 SGHRS, CDR2 YFSETQ. CDR3 sequence (DNA): TGCGCCAGCAGCTTGGGGGCCCGGACCGGGGAGCTGTTTTTT. Translated, it gives CASSLGARTGELFF.

The V and J genes are TRBV15 and TRBJ1-2, with TRBD1 as a possible D gene (5 bases). The CDR3 totals 15 residues. V was cut by 0 bases and J by 2 bases, with 10 bases left in between. The V gene's germline CDR1 is LNHNV and CDR2 YYDKDF (reference sequence). CDR3 bases: TGTGCCACCAGCAGAGATTTTGCAGGGAACTATGGCTACACCTTC. This translates into CATSRDFAGNYGYTF.

V is TRBV4-1 and J is TRBJ2-7; 9 bases are a match to TRBD2. Germline V gene lookup returns CDR1 MGHRA and CDR2 YSYEKL. The CDR3 length is 15 residues. The ends lost 5 bases at V and 0 bases at J; junction bases unmatched: 5. CDR3 residues: CASSELAGSSYEQYF. The CDR3 nucleotides read TGCGCCAGCAGCGAACTAGCGGGTAGCTCCTACGAGCAGTACTTC.

The V gene is TRBV6-2 or TRBV6-3, the J gene TRBJ2-5; 9 nucleotides match TRBD2. Trimming took 2 bases from V and 4 from J; bases not matched to a gene: 11. There are 17 residues in the CDR3. Germline CDR1 MNHEY, CDR2 SVGEGT. The CDR3 protein is CASSYPAIAGAAETQYF. In nucleotides, the CDR3 is TGTGCCAGCAGTTACCCTGCTATAGCGGGAGCGGCAGAGACCCAGTACTTC.

The CDR3 region has the DNA TGTGCCAGCAGTGGGACAGGGGGCTGGAATGAGCAGTTCTTC. Its translation: CASSGTGGWNEQFF. This sequence joins TRBV6-6 and TRBJ2-1; 12 bases line up with TRBD1. The germline V gene encodes CDR1 MNHNY and CDR2 SVGAGI (reference sequence). The CDR3 length is 14 residues. With V trimmed by 5 bases and J by 7 bases, 3 bases remained unmatched.

J is TRBJ2-1 and V is TRBV10-3; 7 bases line up with TRBD2. From germline, CDR1 is ENHRY and CDR2 SYGVKD. V dropped 6 bases and J dropped 4; count of bases not matched to a gene: 9. The CDR3 runs 15 residues. The CDR3 protein is CAISIERGDYNEQFF. In nucleotides, the CDR3 is TGTGCCATCAGCATCGAGCGGGGCGATTACAATGAGCAGTTCTTC.

This clone occurred many times. The V and J genes are TRBV9 and TRBJ2-7; TRBD1 might be the D (5 bases). The V gene's germline CDR1 is SGDLS and CDR2 YYNGEE. Trimming removed 4 bases at V and 0 bases at J, with 11 bases between. The CDR3 contains 14 residues. The CDR3 reads CASSPSGYSYEQYF. The CDR3 region has the DNA TGTGCCAGCAGCCCGTCAGGGTACTCCTACGAGCAGTACTTC.

The chain carries TRBV5-1 and TRBJ2-7; D is uncertain. CDR1 and CDR2 (germline): SGHRS, YFSETQ. This CDR3 has 14 amino acids. Trimming removed 0 bases at V and 0 bases at J, with 7 bases between. The CDR3 sequence: CASSLGGNSYEQYF. CDR3 nucleotides: TGCGCCAGCAGCTTGGGCGGCAACTCCTACGAGCAGTACTTC.

This chain uses TRBV28 with TRBJ1-2; the match to TRBD1 covers 9 bases. The CDR3 contains 15 residues. The V gene end was trimmed by 6 bases and the J gene end by 1 base; junction bases not matched to a gene: 6. From germline, CDR1 is MDHEN and CDR2 SYDVKM. CDR3 residues: CASRLQGALNYGYTF. The DNA of the CDR3 is TGTGCCAGCAGGCTACAGGGGGCACTTAACTATGGCTACACCTTC.

The chain joins TRBV30 to TRBJ2-5, with D uncertain. Germline V gene lookup returns CDR1 GTSNPN and CDR2 SVGIG (reference sequence). The CDR3 runs to 11 residues. Trimming left V 3 bases short and J 9 bases short, with 11 bases between. The CDR3 region has the DNA TGTGCCTGGAGCATCCAGGTGGCCCAGTACTTC. This translates into CAWSIQVAQYF.

The chain has TRBV28 and TRBJ1-4; 9 bases match TRBD1. Unmatched junction bases numbered 13, after V lost 3 bases and J lost 8 bases. The V gene's germline CDR1 is MDHEN and CDR2 SYDVKM. The CDR3 length is 17 residues. For the CDR3, the DNA is TGTGCCAGCAGTTTGGGAGGAACAGGGGGCCAAGGAGAAAAACTGTTTTTT. The encoded protein is CASSLGGTGGQGEKLFF. Complete variable domain (other parts from reference TRBV28 and TRBJ1-4): DVKVTQSSRYLVKRTGEKVFLECVQDMDHENMFWYRQDPGLGLRLIYFSYDVKMKEKGDIPEGYSVSREKKERFSLILESASTNQTSMYLCASSLGGTGGQGEKLFFGSGTQLSVL.

This clone was picked up one time. The V gene is TRBV29-1, the J gene TRBJ1-5; a possible D gene is TRBD1 (6 bases). The CDR3 consists of 12 residues. CDR1 and CDR2 from the germline V gene are SQVTM and ANQGSEA. Trimming stripped 4 bases from V and 3 bases from J, with 7 bases between. The CDR3 region is CSVGDINQPQHF. As DNA, the CDR3 is TGCAGCGTTGGGGACATCAATCAGCCCCAGCATTTT.

This rearrangement joins TRBV28 to TRBJ1-2, with 9 bases identical to TRBD1. This CDR3 comprises 14 residues. Germline V gives CDR1 MDHEN, CDR2 SYDVKM. This CDR3 is CATAGTGTSYGYTF. The CDR3 DNA reads TGTGCTACAGCAGGGACAGGGACCTCCTATGGCTACACCTTC.

This rearrangement joins TRBV9 to TRBJ1-1, with D hard to call. The CDR3 covers 14 residues. CDR1 is SGDLS and CDR2 is YYNGEE in the germline V gene. V gave up 4 bases and J gave up 0 bases, with 10 bases separating them. DNA for the CDR3: TGTGCCAGCAGCCGCCTATATATGAACACTGAAGCTTTCTTT. This codes for CASSRLYMNTEAFF.